The 28 T cell receptor beta chains given below trace back to one sample, sequenced in a study of blood T cell repertoires in COVID-19. Produced via immunoSEQ multiplex PCR; TCRdb's table is partial and in-frame only. Of approximately 300,000 clones in the sample, about 90% were seen once. Sequenced material: PBMCs or T cells enriched from blood (not recorded which). These receptor sequences come from a young woman with acute COVID-19.

The gene calls are TRBV12-3 or TRBV12-4 and TRBJ2-7; weak D call: TRBD2 (6 bases). V lost 6 bases and J lost 2, with 8 bases in between. The CDR3 is 12 amino acids. DNA of the CDR3: TGTGCCAGCAGCACGGGAGCCTACGAGCAGTACTTC. It specifies CASSTGAYEQYF.

The chain has TRBV5-1 and TRBJ2-1, with TRBD2 matching over 12 bases. CDR1 and CDR2 from the germline V gene are SGHRS and YFSETQ. V gave up 7 bases and J gave up 2 bases; unmatched junction bases: 4. This CDR3 has 15 amino acids. The CDR3 coding sequence is TGCGCCAGCGGTCTAGCGGGAGGGCCCTACAATGAGCAGTTCTTC. This translates into CASGLAGGPYNEQFF.

Written as DNA, the CDR3 is TGTGCCAGCAGCTTAGATCAGTTTAGCACAGATACGCAGTATTTT. It yields the protein CASSLDQFSTDTQYF. This sequence joins TRBV7-6 and TRBJ2-3; D not resolved. Germline CDR1 is SGHVS and CDR2 is FNYEAQ. This CDR3 spans 15 amino acids. V shed 1 base and J shed 0 bases, with 8 bases lying between them.

The rearrangement joins TRBV27 to TRBJ2-5, with 9 bases aligning to TRBD1. The V gene end was trimmed by 7 bases and the J gene end by 1 base; junction bases not matched to a gene: 10. The CDR3 sequence is 16 residues long. CDR1 and CDR2 from the germline V gene are MNHEY and SMNVEV (reference sequence). The CDR3 is CASTRGGDRAQETQYF. CDR3 DNA sequence: TGTGCCAGCACCAGAGGGGGGGACAGGGCCCAAGAGACCCAGTACTTC.

This chain joins TRBV19 and TRBJ2-3; TRBD2 matches at 9 bases. Germline V lookup: CDR1 LNHDA, CDR2 SQIVND (reference sequence). The CDR3 is 14 residues long. V was clipped by 6 bases and J by 6 bases; unmatched bases: 7. The CDR3 DNA reads as TGTGCCAGTAGGTTAGCGGGAGCCAGGGATACGCAGTATTTT. Encoded protein: CASRLAGARDTQYF.

The chain has TRBV19 and TRBJ1-2, with D maybe TRBD1 (6 bases). CDR1 and CDR2 from the germline V gene are LNHDA and SQIVND (reference sequence). The CDR3 loop spans 15 amino acids. V lost 1 base, J lost 2 bases, and 11 bases lay in between. The CDR3 protein is CASSIGTGRNYGYTF. As DNA, the CDR3 is TGTGCCAGTAGTATAGGTACAGGGAGAAACTATGGCTACACCTTC.

V gene TRBV5-1 combines with J gene TRBJ1-4; D is ambiguous. Germline-derived CDR1 and CDR2 are SGHRS and YFSETQ. The CDR3 has 13 residues. Between the trimmed V and J ends, which lost 0 bases and 5 bases, there was a span of 5 bases. DNA of the CDR3: TGCGCCAGCAGCTTGGGCGAAAATGAAAAACTGTTTTTT. Amino acid sequence: CASSLGENEKLFF.

The genes are TRBV10-3 and TRBJ2-7; 8 nucleotides line up with TRBD1. CDR1 and CDR2 from the germline V gene are ENHRY and SYGVKD. The V and J ends lost 4 bases and 0 bases, in that order; junction bases with no gene match: 2. The CDR3 contains 14 residues. CDR3 DNA sequence: TGTGCCATCAGTGCGGGACAGGACTCCTACGAGCAGTACTTC. It translates to CAISAGQDSYEQYF.

The V call is TRBV5-1, the J call TRBJ1-1; D is unresolved. Trimming left V 2 bases short and J 2 bases short, with 10 bases between. CDR3 length equals 14 residues. The germline V gene has CDR1 SGHRS and CDR2 YFSETQ. This CDR3 reads CASSFREKNTEAFF. CDR3 nucleotides: TGCGCCAGCAGCTTCCGGGAGAAAAACACTGAAGCTTTCTTT.

The V and J genes are TRBV28 and TRBJ1-5; 9 nucleotides agree with TRBD1. Germline-derived CDR1 and CDR2 are MDHEN and SYDVKM. The V and J ends lost 4 bases and 7 bases, in that order; junction bases with no gene match: 11. The CDR3 is made up of 16 amino acids. The CDR3 DNA reads TGTGCCAGCAGTTACCCCGGGACAGGGCGAAAACAGCCCCAGCATTTT. Translating it yields CASSYPGTGRKQPQHF. Variable domain in full (rest from reference TRBV28 and TRBJ1-5): DVKVTQSSRYLVKRTGEKVFLECVQDMDHENMFWYRQDPGLGLRLIYFSYDVKMKEKGDIPEGYSVSREKKERFSLILESASTNQTSMYLCASSYPGTGRKQPQHFGDGTRLSIL.

This clone appeared a single time. The CDR3 protein is CASSSDRVRPEAFF. The CDR3 coding sequence is TGTGCCAGCAGCTCGGACAGGGTGCGACCTGAAGCTTTCTTT. The rearrangement joins TRBV6-5 to TRBJ1-1, with TRBD1 matching over 8 bases. Germline V gene data show CDR1 as MNHEY and CDR2 as SVGAGI. CDR3 size: 14 residues. Trimming took 6 bases from V and 6 from J; bases not matched to a gene: 9.

The V and J genes are TRBV15 and TRBJ2-6; D call uncertain. Between the trimmed V and J ends, which lost 1 base and 0 bases, there was a span of 10 bases. This CDR3 comprises 17 residues. Germline V gene data show CDR1 as LNHNV and CDR2 as YYDKDF (reference sequence). CDR3 in amino acids: CATSRVSAASGANVLTF. The CDR3 DNA sequence: TGTGCCACCAGCAGAGTGAGCGCGGCCTCTGGGGCCAACGTCCTGACTTTC.

The rearrangement joins TRBV14 to TRBJ2-2; TRBD2 matches at 8 bases. Germline V gene lookup returns CDR1 SGHDN and CDR2 FVKESK. The ends lost 4 bases at V and 4 bases at J; junction bases unmatched: 5. The CDR3 has 15 amino acids. For the CDR3, the DNA is TGTGCCAGCAGCCTCGGGACTAGTGGCACCGGGGAGCTGTTTTTT. It codes for CASSLGTSGTGELFF.

The chain's CDR3 is CASTYSVSSYEQYF. In DNA form, the CDR3 reads TGTGCCAGCACATATAGCGTTTCGTCCTACGAGCAGTACTTC. The J gene is TRBJ2-7, the V gene TRBV6-6; TRBD2 might be the D (5 bases). V lost 7 bases and J 1 base, leaving 14 bases between the germline ends. From germline, CDR1 is MNHNY and CDR2 SVGAGI (reference sequence). The CDR3 length is 14 residues.

The chain links TRBV4-2 to TRBJ2-3, with 14 bases that match TRBD2. This CDR3 comprises 15 residues. Germline V gene lookup returns CDR1 LGHNA and CDR2 YNFKEQ. The V gene end was trimmed by 6 bases and the J gene end by 6 bases; junction bases not matched to a gene: 5. The chain's CDR3 is CASSLTSGRGDTQYF. CDR3 in DNA: TGTGCCAGCAGTCTGACTAGCGGGAGGGGTGATACGCAGTATTTT.

The chain has TRBV3-1 (or the pseudogene TRBV3-2) and TRBJ2-3, with D perhaps TRBD2 (5 bases). The V gene's germline CDR1 is LGHDT and CDR2 YNNKEL (reference sequence). This CDR3 is 15 amino acids long. V lost 4 bases, J lost 6 bases, and 17 bases lay in between. Here the CDR3 reads CASSPSSGLRDTQYF. The DNA of the CDR3 is TGTGCCAGCAGCCCCAGCAGCGGCCTCAGGGATACGCAGTATTTT.

V usage is TRBV3-1 (or the pseudogene TRBV3-2) and J usage is TRBJ2-7; 9 bases are shared with TRBD1. The germline V gene has CDR1 LGHDT and CDR2 YNNKEL (reference sequence). The CDR3 is 14 amino acids. The V and J ends lost 6 bases and 7 bases, in that order; junction bases with no gene match: 10. Written as DNA, the CDR3 is TGTGCCAGCAGTCAGAGACAGGGGGTTAGAGAGCAGTACTTC. Amino acid sequence: CASSQRQGVREQYF.

The rearrangement uses TRBV3-1 (or the pseudogene TRBV3-2) and TRBJ1-5; 7 bases are a match to TRBD1. The CDR3 is made up of 16 amino acids. CDR1 is LGHDT, CDR2 YNNKEL, per germline (reference sequence). The V gene end was trimmed by 0 bases and the J gene end by 6 bases; junction bases not matched to a gene: 8. CDR3 residues: CASSQDVGGWGQPQHF. The CDR3 DNA sequence: TGTGCCAGCAGCCAAGATGTAGGGGGCTGGGGTCAGCCCCAGCATTTT.

The J gene is TRBJ2-3, the V gene TRBV24-1; D is undetermined. Between the trimmed V and J ends, which lost 6 bases and 4 bases, there was a span of 4 bases. The CDR3 runs 11 residues. CDR1 KGHDR and CDR2 SFDVKD come from the germline V gene. Written as DNA, the CDR3 is TGTGCCACCAGTAGCGCAGATACGCAGTATTTT. This gives the protein CATSSADTQYF.

In the case of this clone: This sample includes further DNA sequences coding for the same CDR3. V gene TRBV7-9 combines with J gene TRBJ1-2; D possibly corresponds to TRBD1 (6 bases). CDR3 length: 12 amino acids. In germline, CDR1 is SEHNR, CDR2 FQNEAQ (reference sequence). Trimming removed 0 bases from V and 7 bases from J, with 6 bases in between. Written as DNA, the CDR3 is TGTGCCAGCAGCTTAGCCAGGGGTGGCTACACCTTC. The encoded protein is CASSLARGGYTF. Variable domain in full (rest from reference TRBV7-9 and TRBJ1-2): DTGVSQNPRHKITKRGQNVTFRCDPISEHNRLYWYRQTLGQGPEFLTYFQNEAQLEKSRLLSDRFSAERPKGSFSTLEIQRTEQGDSAMYLCASSLARGGYTFGSGTRLTVV.

V gene TRBV15 combines with J gene TRBJ1-4; D gene unclear. Trimming left V 0 bases short and J 0 bases short, with 8 bases between. This CDR3 is built from 16 residues. Germline V gene data show CDR1 as LNHNV and CDR2 as YYDKDF (reference sequence). CDR3 in amino acids: CATSRDAAATNEKLFF. As DNA, the CDR3 is TGTGCCACCAGCAGAGACGCGGCCGCAACTAATGAAAAACTGTTTTTT.

This chain connects TRBV5-5 to TRBJ2-4, with D uncertain. Trimming stripped 5 bases from V and 5 bases from J, with 8 bases between. Germline CDR1 and CDR2: SGHKS and YYEKEE (reference sequence). This CDR3 has 12 amino acids. CDR3 sequence: CASSLTENIQYF. The CDR3, as DNA: TGTGCCAGCAGTCTTACAGAAAACATTCAGTACTTC.

This chain joins TRBV5-1 and TRBJ2-5; 8 bases fit TRBD2. J lost 2 bases, V lost 3 bases, and 9 bases had no gene match. The CDR3 loop spans 16 amino acids. Germline V lookup: CDR1 SGHRS, CDR2 YFSETQ. The CDR3 region is CASSSYGLAGQETQYF. The CDR3 coding sequence is TGCGCCAGCAGCTCCTACGGACTAGCCGGACAAGAGACCCAGTACTTC.

The genes are TRBV28 and TRBJ2-1; D is ambiguous. The CDR3 contains 14 residues. The V gene's germline CDR1 is MDHEN and CDR2 SYDVKM. V was cut by 6 bases and J by 0 bases, with 9 bases left in between. CDR3 sequence: CASSLYDSYNEQFF. CDR3 nucleotides: TGTGCCAGCAGCCTATACGACTCCTACAATGAGCAGTTCTTC.

The chain joins TRBV4-2 to TRBJ2-2; TRBD1 agrees at 9 bases. Germline lookup yields CDR1 LGHNA and CDR2 YNFKEQ. V gave up 3 bases and J gave up 3 bases; unmatched junction bases: 5. The length of the CDR3 is 16 residues. The CDR3 loop reads CASSQPGQGYTGELFF. The CDR3 region has the DNA TGTGCCAGCAGCCAGCCGGGACAGGGATACACCGGGGAGCTGTTTTTT.

The chain couples TRBV9 to TRBJ2-1, with a tentative D call TRBD2 (6 bases). The V gene lost 0 bases and the J gene lost 0 bases, with 16 bases spanning the gap. This CDR3 is built from 18 residues. Germline CDR1 is SGDLS and CDR2 is YYNGEE. The DNA for the CDR3 is TGTGCCAGCAGCGTAGTGGATGGGGACTTTAGCTCCTACAATGAGCAGTTCTTC. This translates into CASSVVDGDFSSYNEQFF.

The chain employs TRBV7-2 and TRBJ1-1; D ambiguous. The CDR3 spans 13 residues. Germline loops: CDR1 SGHTA, CDR2 FQGNSA. The ends were cut back, 5 bases at V and 5 bases at J, with 12 bases in the middle. CDR3 nucleotide sequence: TGTGCCAGCAGCGCATACATAAAAACTGAAGCTTTCTTT. Its protein is CASSAYIKTEAFF.

This clone occurred once. The V call is TRBV2, the J call TRBJ1-2; D remains ambiguous. Germline V gives CDR1 SNHLY, CDR2 FYNNEI. V dropped 5 bases and J dropped 3 bases, with 7 bases sitting between them. This CDR3 region has 12 residues. The CDR3 spells CASSQADYGYTF. In nucleotides, the CDR3 is TGTGCCAGCAGTCAGGCTGACTATGGCTACACCTTC.